One sample yielded the 26 T cell receptor beta chains listed below, sequenced in a study of cytomegalovirus exposure and HLA in healthy donors. PCR employed 60 Vbeta and 13 Jbeta primers. This table comes from immunoSEQ multiplex PCR, and its TCRdb copy is limited to in-frame clones, with some not included. The sample includes over 150,000 clones, about 73% of them seen just once. Sequenced: PBMCs. Receptor source: a woman between 45 and 60 years old in good health and CMV-seropositive.

This sequence joins TRBV6-1 and TRBJ1-5; D remains unclear. V lost 4 bases to trimming and J lost 6 bases, with 16 bases between them. CDR3 length: 15 amino acids. Germline V gene sequence: CDR1 MNHNS, CDR2 SASEGT. The CDR3 DNA sequence: TGTGCCAGCAGTGCTATCACGGAGGGAAGTCAGCCCCAGCATTTT. Protein: CASSAITEGSQPQHF.

This chain uses TRBV5-4 with TRBJ1-2; the match to TRBD1 covers 9 bases. Germline V lookup: CDR1 SGHNT, CDR2 YYREEE (reference sequence). Trimming at V came to 4 bases and at J to 3 bases, leaving 10 bases not matched to a gene. This CDR3 is 16 amino acids long. The CDR3: CASSITPGQGYYGYTF. The CDR3 DNA reads TGTGCCAGCAGCATCACACCGGGACAGGGATACTATGGCTACACCTTC.

The chain links TRBV28 to TRBJ2-1; TRBD2 might be the D (6 bases). CDR1 and CDR2 (germline): MDHEN, SYDVKM. V dropped 8 bases and J dropped 7 bases, with 24 bases sitting between them. CDR3 length: 16 residues. The CDR3 DNA reads as TGTGCCAGCCTGAGCATGGGGACGCCCGGGGGTAATGAGCAGTTCTTC. This encodes CASLSMGTPGGNEQFF.

With regard to this clone: One end of the junction varies from germline; a read error may be responsible. The gene calls are TRBV7-9 and TRBJ1-5; TRBD1 might be the D (5 bases). The CDR3 extends over 16 amino acids. In germline, CDR1 is SEHNR, CDR2 FQNEAQ (reference sequence). CDR3 sequence: CSSSPAFAGSGQPQHF. Written as DNA, the CDR3 is TGTTCCAGCAGCCCCGCGTTTGCAGGGTCGGGTCAGCCCCAGCATTTT.

CDR3 loop: CASSFEALETQYF. The CDR3 DNA reads as TGTGCCAGCAGCTTCGAGGCGTTGGAGACCCAGTACTTC. The V and J genes are TRBV11-1 and TRBJ2-5; D is uncertain. Germline lookup yields CDR1 SGHAT and CDR2 FQDESV (reference sequence). V was shortened by 3 bases and J by 5 bases, with 10 bases between the two germline ends. This CDR3 contains 13 residues.

The rearrangement joins TRBV4-1 to TRBJ2-7, with D perhaps TRBD2 (6 bases). From germline, CDR1 is MGHRA and CDR2 YSYEKL. Trimming left V 4 bases short and J 1 base short, with 17 bases between. This CDR3 has 16 residues. CDR3 DNA sequence: TGCGCCAGCAGCCGAGGACGGGGGTCGAATTCCTACGAGCAGTACTTC. Protein: CASSRGRGSNSYEQYF.

This clone was counted a few times. The chain uses TRBV29-1 and TRBJ2-5, with D possibly being TRBD1 (6 bases). Germline assignment: CDR1 SQVTM and CDR2 ANQGSEA. The CDR3 consists of 13 residues. Trimming cost V 4 bases and J 1 base, with 10 bases left between them. The CDR3: CSVARGSQETQYF. For the CDR3, the DNA is TGCAGCGTTGCCAGGGGCAGCCAAGAGACCCAGTACTTC.

This chain joins TRBV27 and TRBJ1-6; 9 nucleotides line up with TRBD1. The CDR3 covers 15 residues. Per germline, CDR1 MNHEY and CDR2 SMNVEV (reference sequence). V shed 5 bases and J 6 bases; nucleotides not matched to a gene: 5. The chain's CDR3 is CASSPPGQGNSPLHF. CDR3 nucleotide sequence: TGTGCCAGCAGTCCTCCGGGACAGGGTAATTCACCCCTCCACTTT.

There are a few counts of this clone. The chain employs TRBV6-1 and TRBJ1-1, with unresolved D. The germline gives CDR1 MNHNS, CDR2 SASEGT. Trimming removed 2 bases at V and 1 base at J, with 11 bases between. The CDR3 spans 15 residues. CDR3 coding DNA: TGTGCCAGCAGTGAACAGTCCGTATCGAACACTGAAGCTTTCTTT. It specifies CASSEQSVSNTEAFF.

The gene calls are TRBV6-1 and TRBJ2-7, with D perhaps matching TRBD2 (6 bases). The CDR3 loop spans 14 amino acids. CDR1 MNHNS and CDR2 SASEGT come from the germline V gene. V dropped 2 bases and J dropped 1 base, with 9 bases sitting between them. CDR3 DNA sequence: TGTGCCAGCAGTGAACCGGAGGGGTCCTACGAGCAGTACTTC. Its protein is CASSEPEGSYEQYF.

Only a few counts were recorded for this clone. This sequence joins TRBV2 and TRBJ2-4, with 8 bases aligning to TRBD1. The CDR3 length is 12 residues. CDR1 is SNHLY and CDR2 is FYNNEI in the germline V gene. V shed 6 bases, J shed 9 bases, and the junction held 4 bases outside the gene matches. CDR3 sequence (DNA): TGTGCCAGCAGGGGCCAGGGGGCCATTCAGTACTTC. As protein: CASRGQGAIQYF.

The genes are TRBV27 and TRBJ2-7; 7 bases agree with TRBD1. The V and J ends lost 4 bases and 2 bases, in that order; junction bases with no gene match: 5. CDR1 MNHEY and CDR2 SMNVEV come from the germline V gene (reference sequence). This CDR3 spans 14 amino acids. CDR3 residues: CASSSGTAPYEQYF. The CDR3 DNA is TGTGCCAGCAGTTCCGGGACAGCTCCCTACGAGCAGTACTTC.

The rearrangement uses TRBV14 and TRBJ1-6; 8 positions agree with TRBD1. The CDR3 extends over 13 amino acids. Unmatched junction bases numbered 1, after V lost 2 bases and J lost 10 bases. Looked up from germline, CDR1 is SGHDN and CDR2 is FVKESK. In DNA form, the CDR3 reads TGTGCCAGCAGCCAAACAGGGGGATCACCCCTCCACTTT. The encoded protein is CASSQTGGSPLHF.

This chain connects TRBV7-2 to TRBJ2-7; a possible D gene is TRBD2 (5 bases). V lost 1 base and J lost 2, with 12 bases in between. The germline V gene has CDR1 SGHTA and CDR2 FQGNSA. The CDR3 length is 15 residues. The CDR3 sequence: CASSLGRGSPYEQYF. CDR3 coding DNA: TGTGCCAGCAGCTTAGGCCGGGGAAGCCCCTACGAGCAGTACTTC.

V is TRBV19 and J is TRBJ1-2, with D possibly being TRBD1 (5 bases). The germline V and J ends were trimmed by 9 bases and 4 bases, with 15 bases remaining between them. CDR1 is LNHDA, CDR2 SQIVND, per germline (reference sequence). CDR3 length equals 13 residues. CDR3 amino acids: CASLRQGAYGYTF. DNA of the CDR3: TGTGCCAGCCTACGGCAAGGGGCCTATGGCTACACCTTC.

The chain uses TRBV9 and TRBJ1-2, with TRBD1 identical over 7 bases. The V segment lost 4 bases and the J segment 4 bases; nucleotides outside the gene matches: 10. The CDR3 runs 15 residues. Germline lookup yields CDR1 SGDLS and CDR2 YYNGEE. The CDR3 region has the DNA TGTGCCAGCAGCCCCCGACAGGGCCTTAGCTATGGCTACACCTTC. The encoded protein is CASSPRQGLSYGYTF.

The chain joins TRBV27 to TRBJ2-7; TRBD1 matches at 10 bases. The ends lost 2 bases at V and 2 bases at J; junction bases unmatched: 6. This CDR3 contains 16 residues. The germline V gene has CDR1 MNHEY and CDR2 SMNVEV (reference sequence). CDR3 loop: CASSLRLGQGAYEQYF. The DNA for the CDR3 is TGTGCCAGCAGTTTACGATTAGGACAGGGGGCCTACGAGCAGTACTTC.

Here the CDR3 reads CATPRGLSWWDSPLHF. As DNA, the CDR3 is TGCGCCACCCCGCGGGGGCTCTCGTGGTGGGATTCACCCCTCCACTTT. The V gene is TRBV10-1, the J gene TRBJ1-6; possibly TRBD1 for D (6 bases). The CDR3 loop spans 16 amino acids. Trimming stripped 10 bases from V and 8 bases from J, with 24 bases between. Germline V gene data show CDR1 as WNHNN and CDR2 as SYGVQD (reference sequence).

The chain carries TRBV5-1 and TRBJ2-1; D call uncertain. This CDR3 has 11 amino acids. The V gene lost 0 bases and the J gene lost 15 bases, with 10 bases spanning the gap. The V gene's germline CDR1 is SGHRS and CDR2 YFSETQ. CDR3 bases: TGCGCCAGCAGCTTGGGTCCAGTGGTGTTCTTC. Protein product: CASSLGPVVFF.

This clone is a singleton in its sample. The chain carries TRBV11-2 and TRBJ1-3, with D possibly matching TRBD1 (5 bases). From germline, CDR1 is SGHAT and CDR2 FQNNGV. The CDR3 is made up of 14 amino acids. The V and J ends lost 5 bases and 4 bases respectively, with 12 bases between them. The CDR3 DNA reads as TGTGCCAGCAGCAACCCAGGGTTCGGAAACACCATATATTTT. Translating gives CASSNPGFGNTIYF.

This clone was counted between two and nine times. This chain joins TRBV20-1 and TRBJ2-7; D gene unclear. The germline CDR1 and CDR2 sequences are DFQATT and SNEGSKA (reference sequence). CDR3 length: 10 amino acids. V was cut by 6 bases and J by 7 bases, with 10 bases left in between. CDR3 coding DNA: TGCAGTGCCGGCATACAGGAGCAGTACTTC. Translation: CSAGIQEQYF.

V gene TRBV13 combines with J gene TRBJ2-3; a possible D gene is TRBD1 (5 bases). The ends were cut back, 1 base at V and 6 bases at J, with 11 bases in the middle. Germline V gene sequence: CDR1 PRHDT, CDR2 FYEKMQ (reference sequence). The CDR3 has 14 amino acids. The CDR3 DNA is TGTGCCAGCAGCTTAGCTGATTCAGGGGATACGCAGTATTTT. Amino acids: CASSLADSGDTQYF.

The chain uses TRBV2 and TRBJ2-3; TRBD2 aligns across 13 bases. The CDR3 spans 16 residues. Germline values: CDR1 SNHLY, CDR2 FYNNEI. The J segment lost 7 bases and the V segment lost 6 bases, leaving 10 bases of the junction unmatched. The CDR3 region is CASRPRLAGGINTQYF. The CDR3 DNA follows: TGTGCCAGCAGGCCTAGACTAGCGGGGGGTATAAATACGCAGTATTTT.

The V gene is TRBV7-8, the J gene TRBJ2-1; 9 nucleotides align to TRBD2. Germline V CDR1 and CDR2: SGHVS, FQNEAQ. This CDR3 region has 19 residues. Losses at the gene ends were 2 bases for V and 1 base for J; bases not matched to a gene: 12. CDR3 DNA: TGTGCCAGCAGCTTATTGAGGTCTAGCGGGGTCAAATCCTACAATGAGCAGTTCTTC. Translating gives CASSLLRSSGVKSYNEQFF. The variable domain in full, with the rest retrieved from reference TRBV7-8 and TRBJ2-1, is GAGVSQSPRYKVAKRGQDVALRCDPISGHVSLFWYQQALGQGPEFLTYFQNEAQLDKSGLPSDRFFAERPEGSVSTLKIQRTQQEDSAVYLCASSLLRSSGVKSYNEQFFGPGTRLTVL.

This clone was counted once. The chain recombines TRBV6-6 with TRBJ1-6; D is undetermined. CDR1 is MNHNY and CDR2 is SVGAGI in the germline V gene (reference sequence). Deletions cut 7 bases from V and 4 bases from J, with 17 bases between. The CDR3 is 16 amino acids. CDR3 protein: CASTPTGSTYNSPLHF. CDR3 coding DNA: TGTGCCAGCACCCCAACGGGGTCGACATATAATTCACCCCTCCACTTT.

This chain uses TRBV15 with TRBJ1-3; D is uncertain. Germline-derived CDR1 and CDR2 are LNHNV and YYDKDF (reference sequence). V lost 0 bases and J 0 bases, leaving 9 bases between the germline ends. The CDR3 consists of 16 residues. CDR3 nucleotides: TGTGCCACCAGCAGAGATGTGGCAGTCTCTGGAAACACCATATATTTT. Its translation is CATSRDVAVSGNTIYF.